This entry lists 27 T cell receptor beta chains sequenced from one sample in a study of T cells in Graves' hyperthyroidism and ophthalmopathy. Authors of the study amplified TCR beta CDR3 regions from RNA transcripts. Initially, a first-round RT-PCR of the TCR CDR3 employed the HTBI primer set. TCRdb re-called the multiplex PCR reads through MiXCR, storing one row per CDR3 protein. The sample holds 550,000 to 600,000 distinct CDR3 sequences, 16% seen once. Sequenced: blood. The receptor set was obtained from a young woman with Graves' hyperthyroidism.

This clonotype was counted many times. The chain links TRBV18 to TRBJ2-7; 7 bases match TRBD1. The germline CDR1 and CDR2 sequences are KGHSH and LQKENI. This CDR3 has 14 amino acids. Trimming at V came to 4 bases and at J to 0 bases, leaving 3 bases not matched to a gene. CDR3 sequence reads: CASSLDRDSYEQYF. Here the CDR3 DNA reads TGTGCCAGCTCACTCGACAGGGACTCCTACGAGCAGTACTTC.

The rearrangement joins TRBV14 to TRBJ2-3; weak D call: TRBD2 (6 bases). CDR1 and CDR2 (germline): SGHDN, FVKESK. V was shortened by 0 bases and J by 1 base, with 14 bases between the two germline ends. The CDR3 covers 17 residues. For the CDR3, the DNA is TGTGCCAGCAGCCAAGAAATTTGGGGGACTGGCACAGATACGCAGTATTTT. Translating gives CASSQEIWGTGTDTQYF.

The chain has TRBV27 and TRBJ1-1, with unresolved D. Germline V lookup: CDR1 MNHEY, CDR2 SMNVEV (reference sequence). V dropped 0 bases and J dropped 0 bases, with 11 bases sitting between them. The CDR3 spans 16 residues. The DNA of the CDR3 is TGTGCCAGCAGTTTATCGCAGCTTACAGTGAACACTGAAGCTTTCTTT. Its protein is CASSLSQLTVNTEAFF.

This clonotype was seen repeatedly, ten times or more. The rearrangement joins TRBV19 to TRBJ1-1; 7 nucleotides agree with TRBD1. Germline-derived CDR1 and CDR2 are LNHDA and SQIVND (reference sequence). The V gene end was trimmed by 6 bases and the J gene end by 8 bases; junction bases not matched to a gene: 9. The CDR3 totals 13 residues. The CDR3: CASSSNPGQEAFF. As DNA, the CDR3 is TGTGCCAGTAGCTCGAACCCGGGACAGGAAGCTTTCTTT.

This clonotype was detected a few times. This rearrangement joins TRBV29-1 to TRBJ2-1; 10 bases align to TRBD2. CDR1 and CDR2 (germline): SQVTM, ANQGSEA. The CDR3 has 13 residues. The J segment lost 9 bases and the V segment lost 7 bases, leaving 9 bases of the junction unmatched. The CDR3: CSAASGRAGEQFF. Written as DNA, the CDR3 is TGCAGCGCAGCGAGCGGGAGGGCCGGTGAGCAGTTCTTC.

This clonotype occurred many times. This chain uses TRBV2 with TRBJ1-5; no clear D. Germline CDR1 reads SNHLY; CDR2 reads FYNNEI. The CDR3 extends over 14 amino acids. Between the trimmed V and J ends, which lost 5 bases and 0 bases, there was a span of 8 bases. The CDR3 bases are TGTGCCAGCAGTCGCATTGATAGCAATCAGCCCCAGCATTTT. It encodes CASSRIDSNQPQHF.

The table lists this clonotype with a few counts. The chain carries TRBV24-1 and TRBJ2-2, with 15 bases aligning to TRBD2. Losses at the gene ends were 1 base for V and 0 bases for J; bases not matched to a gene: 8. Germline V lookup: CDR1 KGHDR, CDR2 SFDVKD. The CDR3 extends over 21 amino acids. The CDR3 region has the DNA TGTGCCACCAGTGATTTTGCGGGGACTAGCGGGGGGACATCGAACACCGGGGAGCTGTTTTTT. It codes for CATSDFAGTSGGTSNTGELFF.

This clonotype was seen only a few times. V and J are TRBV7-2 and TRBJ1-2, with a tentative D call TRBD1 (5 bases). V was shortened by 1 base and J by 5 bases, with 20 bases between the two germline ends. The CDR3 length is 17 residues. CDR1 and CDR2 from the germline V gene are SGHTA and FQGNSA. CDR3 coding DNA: TGTGCCAGCAGCTTAGGGCGGGCAGGGAGGCTGGTTTATGGCTACACCTTC. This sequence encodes CASSLGRAGRLVYGYTF.

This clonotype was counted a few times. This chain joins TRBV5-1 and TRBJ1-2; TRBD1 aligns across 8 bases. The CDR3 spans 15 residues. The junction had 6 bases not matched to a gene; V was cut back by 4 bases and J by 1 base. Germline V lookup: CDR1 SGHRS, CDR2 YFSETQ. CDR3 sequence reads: CASSAQGGHNYGYTF. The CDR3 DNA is TGCGCCAGCAGCGCACAGGGGGGCCATAACTATGGCTACACCTTC.

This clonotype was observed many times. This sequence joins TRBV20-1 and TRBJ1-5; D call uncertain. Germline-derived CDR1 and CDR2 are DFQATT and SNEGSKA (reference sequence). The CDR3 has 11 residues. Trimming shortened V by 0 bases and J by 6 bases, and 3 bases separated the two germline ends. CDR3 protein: CSAREGQPQHF. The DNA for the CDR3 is TGCAGTGCTAGAGAGGGTCAGCCCCAGCATTTT.

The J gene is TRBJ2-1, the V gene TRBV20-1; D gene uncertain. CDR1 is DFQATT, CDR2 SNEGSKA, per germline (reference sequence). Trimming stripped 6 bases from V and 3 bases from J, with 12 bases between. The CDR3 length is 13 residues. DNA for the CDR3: TGCAGTGCACCCGGGCCGGGCTACAATGAGCAGTTCTTC. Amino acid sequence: CSAPGPGYNEQFF.

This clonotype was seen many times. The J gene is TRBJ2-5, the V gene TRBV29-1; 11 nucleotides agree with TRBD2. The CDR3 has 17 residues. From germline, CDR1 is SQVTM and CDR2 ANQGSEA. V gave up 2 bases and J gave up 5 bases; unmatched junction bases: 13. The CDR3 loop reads CSVEQGGGLAGGETQYF. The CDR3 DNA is TGCAGCGTTGAACAAGGGGGGGGGCTAGCGGGAGGTGAGACCCAGTACTTC. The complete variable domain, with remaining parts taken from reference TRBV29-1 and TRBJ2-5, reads SAVISQKPSRDICQRGTSLTIQCQVDSQVTMMFWYRQQPGQSLTLIATANQGSEATYESGFVIDKFPISRPNLTFSTLTVSNMSPEDSSIYLCSVEQGGGLAGGETQYFGPGTRLLVL.

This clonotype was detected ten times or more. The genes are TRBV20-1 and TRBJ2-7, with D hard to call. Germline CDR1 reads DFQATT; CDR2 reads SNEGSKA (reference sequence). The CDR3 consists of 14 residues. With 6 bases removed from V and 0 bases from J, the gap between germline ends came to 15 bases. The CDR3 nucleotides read TGCAGTGCCCCCCAGCACGGGCTCTCCTACGAGCAGTACTTC. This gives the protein CSAPQHGLSYEQYF.

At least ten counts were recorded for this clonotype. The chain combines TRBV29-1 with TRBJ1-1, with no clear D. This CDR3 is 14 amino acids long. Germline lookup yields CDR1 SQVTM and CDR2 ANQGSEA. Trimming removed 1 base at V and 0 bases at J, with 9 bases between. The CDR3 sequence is CSVEVRDMNTEAFF. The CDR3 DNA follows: TGCAGCGTTGAAGTACGGGATATGAACACTGAAGCTTTCTTT.

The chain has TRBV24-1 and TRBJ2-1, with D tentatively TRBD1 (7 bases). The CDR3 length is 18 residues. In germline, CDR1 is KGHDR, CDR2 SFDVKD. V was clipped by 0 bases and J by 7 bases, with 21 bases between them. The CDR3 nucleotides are TGTGCCACCAGTGATTTGGCCCGGGGGACAGAGCGCGGAAATGAGCAGTTCTTC. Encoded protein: CATSDLARGTERGNEQFF.

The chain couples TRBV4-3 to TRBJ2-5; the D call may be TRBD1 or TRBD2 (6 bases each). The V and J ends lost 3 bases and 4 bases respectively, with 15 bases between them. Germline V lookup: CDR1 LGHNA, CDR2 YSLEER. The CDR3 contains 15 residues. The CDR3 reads CASSQGFKGGETQYF. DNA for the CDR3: TGCGCCAGCAGCCAGGGATTTAAGGGGGGAGAGACCCAGTACTTC.

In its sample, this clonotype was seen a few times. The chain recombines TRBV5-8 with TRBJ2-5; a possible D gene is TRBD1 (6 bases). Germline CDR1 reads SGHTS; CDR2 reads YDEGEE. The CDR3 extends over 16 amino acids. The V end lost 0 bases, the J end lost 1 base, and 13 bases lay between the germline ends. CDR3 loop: CASSLGGQGFQETQYF. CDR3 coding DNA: TGTGCCAGCAGCTTGGGGGGGCAGGGATTCCAAGAGACCCAGTACTTC.

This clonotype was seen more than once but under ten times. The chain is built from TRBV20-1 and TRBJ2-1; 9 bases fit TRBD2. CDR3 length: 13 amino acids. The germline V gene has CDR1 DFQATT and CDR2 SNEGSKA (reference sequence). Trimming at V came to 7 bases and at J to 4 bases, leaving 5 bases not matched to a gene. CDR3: CSVATSGYNEQFF. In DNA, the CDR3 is TGCAGTGTCGCGACTAGCGGATACAATGAGCAGTTCTTC.

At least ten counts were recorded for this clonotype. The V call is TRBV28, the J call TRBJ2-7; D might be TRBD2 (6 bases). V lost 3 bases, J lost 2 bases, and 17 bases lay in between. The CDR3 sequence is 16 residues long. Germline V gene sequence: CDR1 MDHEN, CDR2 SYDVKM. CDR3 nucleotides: TGTGCCAGCAGTTTGTTCGGGGGTTCTAAGACCTACGAGCAGTACTTC. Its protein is CASSLFGGSKTYEQYF.

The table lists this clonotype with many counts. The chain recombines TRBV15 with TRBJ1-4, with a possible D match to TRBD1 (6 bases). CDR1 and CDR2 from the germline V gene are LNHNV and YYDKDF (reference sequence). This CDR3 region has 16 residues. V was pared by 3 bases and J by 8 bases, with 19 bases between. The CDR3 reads CATSRLRQGMDEKLFF. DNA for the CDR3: TGTGCCACCAGCAGGCTGCGTCAGGGGATGGACGAAAAACTGTTTTTT.

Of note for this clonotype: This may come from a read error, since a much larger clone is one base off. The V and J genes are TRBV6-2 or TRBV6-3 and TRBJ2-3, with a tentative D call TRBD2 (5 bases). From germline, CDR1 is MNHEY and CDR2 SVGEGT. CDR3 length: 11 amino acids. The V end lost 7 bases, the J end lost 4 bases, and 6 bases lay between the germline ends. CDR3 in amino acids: CASKEADTQYF. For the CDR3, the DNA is TGTGCCAGCAAGGAGGCAGATACGCAGTATTTT.

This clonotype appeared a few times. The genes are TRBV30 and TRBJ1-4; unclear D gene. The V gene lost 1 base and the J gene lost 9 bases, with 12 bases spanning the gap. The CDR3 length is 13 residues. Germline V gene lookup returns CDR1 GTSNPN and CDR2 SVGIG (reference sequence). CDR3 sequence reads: CAWSGDWVKKLFF. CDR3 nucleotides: TGTGCCTGGAGTGGCGACTGGGTGAAAAAACTGTTTTTT.

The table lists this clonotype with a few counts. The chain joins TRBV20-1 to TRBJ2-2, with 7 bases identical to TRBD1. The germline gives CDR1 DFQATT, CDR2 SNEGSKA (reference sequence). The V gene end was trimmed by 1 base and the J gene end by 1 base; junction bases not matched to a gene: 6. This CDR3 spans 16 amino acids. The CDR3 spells CSARATGQENTGELFF. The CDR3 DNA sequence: TGCAGTGCTAGAGCTACTGGACAGGAGAACACCGGGGAGCTGTTTTTT.

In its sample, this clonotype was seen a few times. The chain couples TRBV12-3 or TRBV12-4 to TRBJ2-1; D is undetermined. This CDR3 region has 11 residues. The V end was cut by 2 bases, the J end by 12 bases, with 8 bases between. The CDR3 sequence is CASSLSARQFF. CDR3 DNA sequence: TGTGCCAGCAGTTTATCGGCCCGGCAGTTCTTC.

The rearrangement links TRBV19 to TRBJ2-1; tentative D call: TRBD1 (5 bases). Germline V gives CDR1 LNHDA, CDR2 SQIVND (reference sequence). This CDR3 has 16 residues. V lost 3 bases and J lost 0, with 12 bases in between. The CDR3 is CASSIQGLDSYNEQFF. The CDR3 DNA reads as TGTGCCAGTAGTATCCAGGGTCTAGACTCCTACAATGAGCAGTTCTTC.

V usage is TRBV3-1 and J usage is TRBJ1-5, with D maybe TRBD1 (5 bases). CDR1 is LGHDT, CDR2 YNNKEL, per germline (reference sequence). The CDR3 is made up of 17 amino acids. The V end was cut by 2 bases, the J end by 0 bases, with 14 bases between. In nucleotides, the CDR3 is TGTGCCAGCAGCCAATCATCGGGACTTTATAGCAATCAGCCCCAGCATTTT. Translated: CASSQSSGLYSNQPQHF.

DNA for the CDR3: TGTGCCAGCAGTTACTCATCGGCTTCACCCCTCCACTTT. Protein: CASSYSSASPLHF. The rearrangement links TRBV6-2 or TRBV6-3 to TRBJ1-6; D gene ambiguous. This CDR3 contains 13 residues. The V gene's germline CDR1 is MNHEY and CDR2 SVGEGT. V was trimmed by 0 bases and J by 9 bases, leaving 6 bases between them.